This T cell receptor (beta chain) was identified during a study of T-cell memory formation after mild COVID-19. Study background: TCR clusters largely stayed donor specific.

TCRdb analysed the 5' RACE reads with MiXCR anew, one entry per CDR3 protein. Found here are 190,000 or so distinct CDR3 sequences, about 10% of them singletons; the top ten hold 2.5% to 3.5%. Notes on this clonotype: Antigen: not known.

General study findings and limits: The study found balanced CD4/CD8 in clones contracting day 15 to 85 and a CD4+ lean in later expanders. CD4+ contracting clones were mainly CM and EM; CD8+ ones, EMRA. Whether day 37 second-wave clones are SARS-CoV-2-specific was not confirmed.

The sequenced sample was PBMCs or a T cell subset sorted from them (not recorded which). This receptor was identified in a man between 18 and 29 years old who had mild COVID-19 (a few samples of this study predate the infection). Cell type and time point are not known.

The CDR3 DNA reads TGTGCCTGGAGTTCCGGACCGCTCAATCAGCCCCAGCATTTT. The encoded protein is CAWSSGPLNQPQHF. The chain combines TRBV30 with TRBJ1-5; D gene unclear. This CDR3 spans 14 amino acids. With 2 bases removed from V and 3 bases from J, the gap between germline ends came to 11 bases. Germline assignment: CDR1 GTSNPN and CDR2 SVGIG (reference sequence).